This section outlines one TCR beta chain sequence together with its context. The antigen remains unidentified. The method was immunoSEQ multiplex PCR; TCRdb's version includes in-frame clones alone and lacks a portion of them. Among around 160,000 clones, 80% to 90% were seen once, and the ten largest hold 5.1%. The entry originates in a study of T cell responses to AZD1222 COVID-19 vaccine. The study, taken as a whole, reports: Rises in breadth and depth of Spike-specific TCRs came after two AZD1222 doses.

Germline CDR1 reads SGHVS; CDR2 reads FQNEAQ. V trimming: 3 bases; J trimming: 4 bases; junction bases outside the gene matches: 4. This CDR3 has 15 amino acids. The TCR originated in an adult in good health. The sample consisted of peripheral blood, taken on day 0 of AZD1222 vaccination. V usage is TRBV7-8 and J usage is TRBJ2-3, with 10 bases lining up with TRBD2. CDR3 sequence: CASSFLAGVADTQYF. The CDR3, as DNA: TGTGCCAGCAGCTTCCTAGCGGGAGTGGCAGATACGCAGTATTTT.